The 9 T cell receptor beta chains given below trace back to one sample, sequenced in a study of blood T cell repertoires in COVID-19. The assay was immunoSEQ multiplex PCR, and TCRdb's table has in-frame clones only and misses some. The sample contains hundreds of thousands of clones, 87% of which appear only once. The sequenced material came from PBMCs or T cells enriched from blood (not recorded which). The receptor source for this set is a man between 40 and 49 years old in a cohort exposed to, infected with or recovered from COVID-19 (not recorded which).

Only a few counts were recorded for this clone. The chain is built from TRBV14 and TRBJ2-1; weak D call: TRBD2 (6 bases). The ends were cut back, 3 bases at V and 7 bases at J, with 22 bases in the middle. Germline CDR1 and CDR2: SGHDN and FVKESK. The CDR3 loop spans 17 amino acids. The CDR3 DNA reads as TGTGCCAGCAGCCACATAAAACTGGCGGGGAACCGAAATGAGCAGTTCTTC. This gives the protein CASSHIKLAGNRNEQFF.

The chain joins TRBV5-1 to TRBJ1-5; 7 bases agree with TRBD1. With V trimmed by 10 bases and J by 2 bases, 9 bases remained unmatched. The CDR3 totals 14 residues. Germline V gives CDR1 SGHRS, CDR2 YFSETQ. Here the CDR3 reads CAGQEPLGNQPQHF. CDR3 in DNA: TGCGCCGGACAGGAACCACTGGGCAATCAGCCCCAGCATTTT. Variable domain in full (rest from reference TRBV5-1 and TRBJ1-5): KAGVTQTPRYLIKTRGQQVTLSCSPISGHRSVSWYQQTPGQGLQFLFEYFSETQRNKGNFPGRFSGRQFSNSRSEMNVSTLELGDSALYLCAGQEPLGNQPQHFGDGTRLSIL.

The V and J genes are TRBV2 and TRBJ2-7, with TRBD2 matching 8 bases. This CDR3 is 13 amino acids long. V shed 7 bases, J shed 3 bases, and the junction held 5 bases outside the gene matches. Germline V CDR1 and CDR2: SNHLY, FYNNEI. The chain's CDR3 is CASMGSGIYEQYF. CDR3 DNA: TGTGCCAGCATGGGTAGCGGGATCTACGAGCAGTACTTC.

This CDR3 is CASSEAGQGRSPLHF. CDR3 bases: TGTGCCAGCAGTGAAGCGGGACAGGGAAGGTCACCCCTCCACTTT. The gene calls are TRBV2 and TRBJ1-6; 9 bases match TRBD1. V lost 0 bases, J lost 10 bases, and 4 bases stayed unmatched. This CDR3 is built from 15 residues. Germline CDR1 SNHLY, CDR2 FYNNEI.

The chain employs TRBV28 and TRBJ1-3; a possible D gene is TRBD1 (6 bases). This CDR3 comprises 15 residues. Germline values: CDR1 MDHEN, CDR2 SYDVKM. V gave up 3 bases and J gave up 4 bases, with 13 bases separating them. The CDR3 DNA is TGTGCCAGCAGTTTGGGGGGGGCAGGGGGAAACACCATATATTTT. This gives the protein CASSLGGAGGNTIYF.

J is TRBJ1-2 and V is TRBV12-3 or TRBV12-4, with D unclear. Trimming pared 7 bases from V and 4 bases from J, leaving 10 bases between. CDR3 size: 12 residues. The CDR3 here is CASTTDFYGYTF. The CDR3 nucleotides are TGTGCCAGCACCACGGACTTCTATGGCTACACCTTC.

V and J are TRBV7-6 and TRBJ1-5; 8 nucleotides line up with TRBD1. Germline V gene lookup returns CDR1 SGHVS and CDR2 FNYEAQ. V gave up 2 bases and J gave up 4 bases; unmatched junction bases: 7. The CDR3 loop spans 16 amino acids. CDR3 loop: CASSLSLDRGNQPQHF. The CDR3 DNA is TGTGCCAGCAGCTTATCCCTTGACAGGGGTAATCAGCCCCAGCATTTT.

The CDR3 sequence: CASSPRVYNEQFF. CDR3 bases: TGTGCCAGCAGCCCCAGGGTGTACAATGAGCAGTTCTTC. This sequence joins TRBV11-2 and TRBJ2-1, with D maybe TRBD1 (5 bases). Germline loops: CDR1 SGHAT, CDR2 FQNNGV. CDR3 length equals 13 residues. V was clipped by 5 bases and J by 4 bases, with 9 bases between them.

The chain recombines TRBV5-1 with TRBJ1-1; a possible D gene is TRBD1 (5 bases). The CDR3 length is 12 residues. Germline V gene lookup returns CDR1 SGHRS and CDR2 YFSETQ. V was shortened by 0 bases and J by 10 bases, with 10 bases between the two germline ends. The CDR3 DNA is TGCGCCAGCAGCTTGGCGGGTAGGGGAGCTTTCTTT. As protein: CASSLAGRGAFF.